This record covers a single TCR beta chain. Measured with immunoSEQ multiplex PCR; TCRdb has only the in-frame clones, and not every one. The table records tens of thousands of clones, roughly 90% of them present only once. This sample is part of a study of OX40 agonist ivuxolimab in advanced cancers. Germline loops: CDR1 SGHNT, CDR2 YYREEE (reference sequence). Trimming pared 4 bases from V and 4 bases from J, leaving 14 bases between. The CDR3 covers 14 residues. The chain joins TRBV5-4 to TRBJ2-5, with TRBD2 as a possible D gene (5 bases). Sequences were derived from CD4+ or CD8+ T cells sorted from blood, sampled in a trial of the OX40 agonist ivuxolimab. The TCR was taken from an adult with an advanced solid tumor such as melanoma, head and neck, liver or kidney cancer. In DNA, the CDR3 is TGTGCCAGCAGCCCCACCGGGATGGGAGAGACCCAGTACTTC. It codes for CASSPTGMGETQYF. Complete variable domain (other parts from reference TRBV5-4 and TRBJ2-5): ETGVTQSPTHLIKTRGQQVTLRCSSQSGHNTVSWYQQALGQGPQFIFQYYREEENGRGNFPPRFSGLQFPNYSSELNVNALELDDSALYLCASSPTGMGETQYFGPGTRLLVL.